One and the same sample provided the 20 T cell receptor beta chains below, sequenced in a study of beta chain features in type 1 diabetes. Expressed TCRB transcripts were sequenced, since all the RNA that had been isolated was reverse transcribed. Sequenced by immunoSEQ multiplex PCR; TCRdb stores in-frame clones only, minus some. The profile shows about half a million clones, roughly 30% of them singletons. Material: naive CD4+ T cells from blood. These receptor sequences come from a man in his late teens or twenties in good health.

This clone appeared a few times. The rearrangement uses TRBV18 and TRBJ2-7; maybe TRBD2 (5 bases). In germline, CDR1 is KGHSH, CDR2 LQKENI. V lost 6 bases and J lost 6, with 18 bases in between. The CDR3 contains 14 residues. CDR3 bases: TGTGCCAGCTCTCTCGCAGGAGGACGGGTCGAGCAGTACTTC. It encodes CASSLAGGRVEQYF.

This chain uses TRBV29-1 with TRBJ1-1; D remains ambiguous. V was cut by 4 bases and J by 7 bases, with 16 bases left in between. The CDR3 contains 13 residues. Germline V gene data show CDR1 as SQVTM and CDR2 as ANQGSEA. The CDR3 sequence is CSVGVNIAGEAFF. DNA of the CDR3: TGCAGCGTTGGGGTGAACATTGCAGGTGAAGCTTTCTTT.

This chain joins TRBV29-1 and TRBJ2-1; 7 nucleotides align to TRBD2. Germline V gene lookup returns CDR1 SQVTM and CDR2 ANQGSEA. Trimming at V came to 4 bases and at J to 9 bases, leaving 9 bases not matched to a gene. The CDR3 extends over 13 amino acids. CDR3 bases: TGCAGCGTTGGACCCCAATGGGGGGGTGAGCAGTTCTTC. Protein sequence: CSVGPQWGGEQFF.

The chain employs TRBV4-3 and TRBJ1-2, with D unclear. Germline V gene data show CDR1 as LGHNA and CDR2 as YSLEER. This CDR3 is built from 13 residues. Trimming stripped 0 bases from V and 8 bases from J, with 10 bases between. The CDR3 DNA sequence: TGCGCCAGCAGCCAAGACCTGTCTGGGGGCTACACCTTC. Residues: CASSQDLSGGYTF.

This clone was counted a few times. The chain links TRBV10-3 to TRBJ2-7, with D hard to call. Germline assignment: CDR1 ENHRY and CDR2 SYGVKD. Trimming shortened V by 3 bases and J by 5 bases, and 8 bases separated the two germline ends. The CDR3 spans 12 residues. The CDR3 reads CAISDSIHEQYF. The DNA for the CDR3 is TGTGCCATCAGTGACAGCATACACGAGCAGTACTTC.

The chain carries TRBV30 and TRBJ2-5; D remains unclear. CDR3 size: 13 residues. CDR1 is GTSNPN and CDR2 is SVGIG in the germline V gene (reference sequence). The V end lost 1 base, the J end lost 5 bases, and 11 bases lay between the germline ends. CDR3 sequence: CAWSGQDYETQYF. The CDR3 region has the DNA TGTGCCTGGAGTGGGCAGGATTACGAGACCCAGTACTTC.

This clone appeared a few times. The chain joins TRBV29-1 to TRBJ2-7, with D possibly called TRBD1 or TRBD2 (5 bases each). The germline CDR1 and CDR2 sequences are SQVTM and ANQGSEA. V gave up 4 bases and J gave up 3 bases, with 10 bases separating them. The CDR3 length is 12 residues. In nucleotides, the CDR3 is TGCAGCGTTGCCCGGGACGGCTACGAGCAGTACTTC. As protein: CSVARDGYEQYF.

This clone has just a few counts. The chain links TRBV29-1 to TRBJ2-3; 9 bases fit TRBD2. The CDR3 length is 15 residues. The germline gives CDR1 SQVTM, CDR2 ANQGSEA. Unmatched junction bases numbered 4, after V lost 3 bases and J lost 0 bases. The CDR3: CSVEREGPSTDTQYF. CDR3 coding DNA: TGCAGCGTTGAGCGGGAGGGGCCAAGCACAGATACGCAGTATTTT.

V is TRBV7-7 and J is TRBJ2-2; D not certain. The V end lost 5 bases, the J end lost 1 base, and 5 bases lay between the germline ends. The germline CDR1 and CDR2 sequences are SSHAT and FNYEAQ (reference sequence). The CDR3 has 13 residues. The chain's CDR3 is CASSHQNTGELFF. The CDR3 bases are TGTGCCAGCAGCCATCAGAACACCGGGGAGCTGTTTTTT.

This clone was seen more than once but under ten times. The V gene is TRBV4-1, the J gene TRBJ2-4; D is unresolved. The germline V gene has CDR1 MGHRA and CDR2 YSYEKL. This CDR3 has 15 residues. V lost 1 base to trimming and J lost 2 bases, with 9 bases between them. As DNA, the CDR3 is TGCGCCAGCAGCCAAGGGTGGGTGTCCAAAAACATTCAGTACTTC. This codes for CASSQGWVSKNIQYF.

This clone was counted a few times. The chain has TRBV5-1 and TRBJ2-7, with a possible D match to TRBD1 (6 bases). CDR3 length: 14 residues. V dropped 3 bases and J dropped 2 bases, with 12 bases sitting between them. Per germline, CDR1 SGHRS and CDR2 YFSETQ. The CDR3 region is CASSSADSTYEQYF. As DNA, the CDR3 is TGCGCCAGCAGCTCGGCGGACAGTACCTACGAGCAGTACTTC.

The chain employs TRBV29-1 and TRBJ2-5, with 12 bases matching TRBD1. The DNA end favors TRBJ2-7, so the J call may be wrong. The CDR3 runs 15 residues. CDR1 SQVTM and CDR2 ANQGSEA come from the germline V gene. The CDR3 spells CSVDGTGTGGSEQYF. The CDR3 bases are TGCAGCGTGGACGGAACCGGGACAGGGGGCAGCGAGCAGTACTTC.

This clone has a handful of counts. The rearrangement uses TRBV2 and TRBJ1-2; D is perhaps TRBD1 (6 bases). From germline, CDR1 is SNHLY and CDR2 FYNNEI. V lost 7 bases, J lost 2 bases, and 17 bases lay in between. There are 15 residues in the CDR3. This chain's CDR3 is CASKGHLGGNYGYTF. CDR3 coding DNA: TGTGCCAGCAAGGGACATTTAGGGGGGAACTATGGCTACACCTTC.

This chain links TRBV5-1 with TRBJ2-5, with 11 bases fitting TRBD2. CDR1 and CDR2 (germline): SGHRS, YFSETQ. The CDR3 totals 16 residues. Trimming removed 5 bases from V and 2 bases from J; junction bases left unmatched: 8. DNA for the CDR3: TGCGCCAGCAGGTTCGGGACTAGCGGAACACAAGAGACCCAGTACTTC. It codes for CASRFGTSGTQETQYF.

The chain combines TRBV29-1 with TRBJ1-2; no clear D. V lost 2 bases, J lost 4 bases, and 5 bases lay in between. Germline-derived CDR1 and CDR2 are SQVTM and ANQGSEA. CDR3 length equals 11 residues. The CDR3 reads CSVESSYGYTF. The CDR3 DNA sequence: TGCAGCGTTGAAAGCAGCTATGGCTACACCTTC.

The rearrangement joins TRBV30 to TRBJ1-3; no clear D. Per germline, CDR1 GTSNPN and CDR2 SVGIG (reference sequence). V was clipped by 5 bases and J by 0 bases, with 8 bases between them. CDR3 length: 13 amino acids. The CDR3 nucleotides read TGTGCCTGGGCTACGGTCTCTGGAAACACCATATATTTT. Its translation is CAWATVSGNTIYF.

This chain connects TRBV5-1 to TRBJ2-1, with a possible D match to TRBD2 (6 bases). The V end was cut by 0 bases, the J end by 5 bases, with 12 bases between. Germline values: CDR1 SGHRS, CDR2 YFSETQ. The CDR3 consists of 15 residues. The CDR3 is CASSLGGSGNNEQFF. Here the CDR3 DNA reads TGCGCCAGCAGCTTGGGTGGTAGCGGCAACAATGAGCAGTTCTTC.

Only a few counts were recorded for this clone. The V and J genes are TRBV7-9 and TRBJ2-5; D is unclear. The CDR3 loop spans 14 amino acids. Germline values: CDR1 SEHNR, CDR2 FQNEAQ (reference sequence). V was clipped by 5 bases and J by 5 bases, with 15 bases between them. The CDR3 sequence: CASSIFLSGETQYF. The CDR3 coding sequence is TGTGCCAGCAGCATATTCCTTTCGGGTGAGACCCAGTACTTC.

The chain combines TRBV7-2 with TRBJ2-4; D perhaps matches TRBD2 (6 bases). The germline V gene encodes CDR1 SGHTA and CDR2 FQGNSA. Trimming shortened V by 5 bases and J by 13 bases, and 15 bases separated the two germline ends. The length of the CDR3 is 12 residues. The CDR3 here is CASSQPGLPQYF. Written as DNA, the CDR3 is TGTGCCAGCAGCCAACCGGGACTCCCCCAGTACTTC. The variable domain in full, with the rest retrieved from reference TRBV7-2 and TRBJ2-4, is GAGVSQSPSNKVTEKGKDVELRCDPISGHTALYWYRQSLGQGLEFLIYFQGNSAPDKSGLPSDRFSAERTGGSVSTLTIQRTQQEDSAVYLCASSQPGLPQYFGAGTRLSVL.

A few counts support this clone. The chain has TRBV19 and TRBJ2-7; TRBD2 aligns across 8 bases. CDR1 is LNHDA and CDR2 is SQIVND in the germline V gene (reference sequence). The V segment lost 3 bases and the J segment 0 bases; nucleotides outside the gene matches: 4. This CDR3 region has 15 residues. This CDR3 reads CASSIKRESSYEQYF. CDR3 DNA: TGTGCCAGTAGTATTAAGCGGGAGTCCTCCTACGAGCAGTACTTC.